What follows are 32 T cell receptor beta chains derived from one specimen sequenced in a study of CD8+CD57+ T cells in acquired aplastic anemia. TCR beta VDJ combinations and CDR3 sequences were profiled from genomic DNA. TCRdb passed the reads through MiXCR, listing each CDR3 protein once. The data show 150,000 to 200,000 distinct CDR3 sequences, under 70% seen once. The specimen sequenced was sorted CD4+, CD8+, or CD8+CD57+ T cells (not recorded which) from PBMCs. Every receptor here comes from a human donor with severe aplastic anemia or a healthy control (not recorded which).

Ten or more counts support this clonotype. The chain recombines TRBV19 with TRBJ1-1, with D perhaps matching TRBD1 (6 bases). Trimming pared 1 base from V and 4 bases from J, leaving 13 bases between. Germline CDR1 reads LNHDA; CDR2 reads SQIVND (reference sequence). The CDR3 has 15 amino acids. The CDR3 loop is CASSIGSGASTEAFF. Here the CDR3 DNA reads TGTGCCAGTAGTATAGGGTCGGGGGCGAGCACTGAAGCTTTCTTT.

The rearrangement links TRBV7-9 to TRBJ1-1; maybe TRBD1 (6 bases). V lost 3 bases and J lost 0, with 17 bases in between. The CDR3 is made up of 17 amino acids. Germline V gives CDR1 SEHNR, CDR2 FQNEAQ (reference sequence). The CDR3 loop reads CASSLGLQGTLNTEAFF. The CDR3 bases are TGTGCCAGCAGCTTGGGTTTGCAGGGGACCCTGAACACTGAAGCTTTCTTT.

The rearrangement links TRBV7-2 to TRBJ2-1, with 12 bases identical to TRBD2. Germline V gene data show CDR1 as SGHTA and CDR2 as FQGNSA. With 5 bases clipped from V and 12 bases from J, the junction kept 8 bases outside the gene matches. The CDR3 runs to 14 residues. The CDR3 region is CASSTRLAGVWQFF. The CDR3 DNA follows: TGTGCCAGCAGCACACGACTAGCGGGAGTTTGGCAGTTCTTC.

The chain carries TRBV7-8 and TRBJ2-7; tentatively, D is TRBD1 or TRBD2 (5 bases each). From germline, CDR1 is SGHVS and CDR2 FQNEAQ. This CDR3 is built from 14 residues. The V end lost 7 bases, the J end lost 3 bases, and 16 bases lay between the germline ends. The CDR3 nucleotides read TGTGCCAGCAAGGGGAGTAGGGTGGGCTACGAGCAGTACTTC. As protein: CASKGSRVGYEQYF.

The genes are TRBV29-1 and TRBJ2-7; no firm D call. With 6 bases removed from V and 2 bases from J, the gap between germline ends came to 8 bases. The CDR3 extends over 11 amino acids. CDR1 is SQVTM and CDR2 is ANQGSEA in the germline V gene. CDR3: CSVKRAYEQYF. As DNA, the CDR3 is TGCAGCGTGAAACGGGCCTACGAGCAGTACTTC.

This clonotype has ten or more counts. The rearrangement joins TRBV2 to TRBJ1-5; 11 positions agree with TRBD1. The CDR3 extends over 15 amino acids. Germline V gives CDR1 SNHLY, CDR2 FYNNEI. V gave up 3 bases and J gave up 8 bases; unmatched junction bases: 6. The CDR3 here is CASSDTDRGPEPQHF. The CDR3 DNA is TGTGCCAGCAGTGATACGGACAGGGGGCCGGAGCCCCAGCATTTT.

The rearrangement links TRBV20-1 to TRBJ2-1; the match to TRBD2 covers 7 bases. Germline CDR1 reads DFQATT; CDR2 reads SNEGSKA (reference sequence). Trimming removed 3 bases from V and 0 bases from J; junction bases left unmatched: 8. This CDR3 is built from 16 residues. In nucleotides, the CDR3 is TGCAGTGCTAGGGGGGAGGGCTCTAGCTCCTACAATGAGCAGTTCTTC. Its translation: CSARGEGSSSYNEQFF.

The chain is built from TRBV10-3 and TRBJ2-7; weak D call: TRBD1 (6 bases). Germline values: CDR1 ENHRY, CDR2 SYGVKD. V was shortened by 6 bases and J by 1 base, with 13 bases between the two germline ends. CDR3 length equals 14 residues. The DNA for the CDR3 is TGTGCCATCAGAGAATGGGACACTTCCTACGAGCAGTACTTC. Its translation is CAIREWDTSYEQYF.

This clonotype was seen only a few times. This chain joins TRBV15 and TRBJ2-3, with D perhaps being TRBD1 or TRBD2 (6 bases each). The V gene lost 3 bases and the J gene lost 0 bases, with 13 bases spanning the gap. The CDR3 extends over 16 amino acids. The germline CDR1 and CDR2 sequences are LNHNV and YYDKDF (reference sequence). The CDR3 DNA reads TGTGCCACCAGCAGTCGGCTGGGGGGCAGCACAGATACGCAGTATTTT. Protein product: CATSSRLGGSTDTQYF.

The table lists this clonotype with many counts. J is TRBJ2-1 and V is TRBV7-2, with 9 positions matching TRBD2. This CDR3 spans 13 amino acids. Trimming removed 5 bases from V and 13 bases from J; junction bases left unmatched: 9. Germline assignment: CDR1 SGHTA and CDR2 FQGNSA. The CDR3 protein is CASSPRLAEDQFF. The CDR3 DNA sequence: TGTGCCAGCAGCCCCAGACTAGCGGAGGACCAGTTCTTC.

The rearrangement joins TRBV20-1 to TRBJ1-2; no definite D call. The CDR3 is 14 residues long. Germline CDR1 DFQATT, CDR2 SNEGSKA (reference sequence). The V end lost 1 base, the J end lost 8 bases, and 17 bases lay between the germline ends. CDR3 DNA: TGCAGTGCTAGAGGCGGCGCACTGGATTGGGGCTACACCTTC. Its translation is CSARGGALDWGYTF.

In this sample, this clonotype turned up many times. The chain combines TRBV6-5 with TRBJ2-3; D uncertain. The ends were cut back, 3 bases at V and 6 bases at J, with 7 bases in the middle. Germline CDR1 and CDR2: MNHEY and SVGAGI. The CDR3 spans 12 residues. The CDR3 DNA follows: TGTGCCAGCAGTTATATAGGGGATACGCAGTATTTT. Its protein product is CASSYIGDTQYF.

The rearrangement links TRBV20-1 to TRBJ1-6, with TRBD1 matching 10 bases. The germline V gene encodes CDR1 DFQATT and CDR2 SNEGSKA (reference sequence). This CDR3 is 12 amino acids long. The CDR3 loop is CSVGTGDSPLHF. CDR3 coding DNA: TGCAGCGTCGGGACAGGGGATTCACCCCTCCACTTT.

This clonotype was found once. The chain carries TRBV7-9 and TRBJ2-7; 7 bases fit TRBD1. CDR1 is SEHNR, CDR2 FQNEAQ, per germline (reference sequence). This CDR3 contains 12 residues. Unmatched junction bases numbered 7, after V lost 11 bases and J lost 3 bases. CDR3 nucleotides: TGTGCCTGGGGGACAGTGGGCTACGAGCAGTACTTC. Encoded protein: CAWGTVGYEQYF.

This clonotype was observed at least ten times. The chain employs TRBV9 and TRBJ2-5; 9 positions agree with TRBD2. V shed 6 bases, J shed 3 bases, and the junction held 3 bases outside the gene matches. This CDR3 contains 13 residues. In germline, CDR1 is SGDLS, CDR2 YYNGEE. The chain's CDR3 is CASNIAGEETQYF. The CDR3 coding sequence is TGTGCCAGCAACATAGCGGGGGAAGAGACCCAGTACTTC.

V is TRBV20-1 and J is TRBJ2-3; D might be TRBD2 (5 bases). Germline loops: CDR1 DFQATT, CDR2 SNEGSKA (reference sequence). The CDR3 extends over 13 amino acids. The CDR3: CSADSDITDTQYF. The DNA for the CDR3 is TGCAGCGCGGACTCCGACATCACAGATACGCAGTATTTT.

A single count supports this clonotype. Germline and junction disagree at one end, which may indicate a read error. The chain uses TRBV19 and TRBJ1-6; possibly TRBD1 for D (6 bases). The CDR3 contains 14 residues. Germline-derived CDR1 and CDR2 are LNHDA and SQIVND (reference sequence). Here the CDR3 DNA reads TGTGTCAGTGGTAGGACAGAGATGTTCTCACCCCTCCACTTT. Translating gives CVSGRTEMFSPLHF.

Points on this clonotype: The junction departs from germline at one end; a sequencing error may be responsible. V usage is TRBV29-1 and J usage is TRBJ2-7, with a tentative D call TRBD2 (7 bases). CDR3 length equals 13 residues. Germline V CDR1 and CDR2: SQVTM, ANQGSEA. CDR3 protein: CSVVSGGSNEQYF. The CDR3 DNA reads as TGCAGCGTTGTATCGGGGGGCTCCAACGAGCAGTACTTC.

The rearrangement joins TRBV9 to TRBJ2-7, with unresolved D. The CDR3 is made up of 11 amino acids. Trimming removed 4 bases from V and 3 bases from J, with 5 bases in between. Looked up from germline, CDR1 is SGDLS and CDR2 is YYNGEE. The CDR3 bases are TGTGCCAGCAGCCCCTTCTACGAGCAGTACTTC. It translates to CASSPFYEQYF.

The chain uses TRBV7-3 and TRBJ2-7; TRBD2 aligns across 7 bases. The J call may not be correct, given that the DNA end is closer to TRBJ2-5. CDR3 length: 15 residues. Germline lookup yields CDR1 SGHTA and CDR2 FQGTGA. Here the CDR3 reads CASSLGGTTQETQYF. CDR3 DNA: TGTGCCAGCAGCTTAGGAGGGACTACCCAAGAGACCCAGTACTTC.

The chain employs TRBV6-1 and TRBJ1-1; D unclear. V was cut by 7 bases and J by 6 bases, with 15 bases left in between. CDR3 length: 13 residues. Germline V CDR1 and CDR2: MNHNS, SASEGT. The CDR3 nucleotides read TGTGCCAGCATCCTTACGGGGAGGGCTGAAGCTTTCTTT. It is translated as CASILTGRAEAFF.

This clonotype was detected only a few times. The chain joins TRBV12-3 or TRBV12-4 to TRBJ1-6; D is unclear. Trimming took 6 bases from V and 5 from J, leaving 8 bases between them. This CDR3 spans 13 amino acids. CDR3 sequence (DNA): TGTGCCAGCAGAGACGAGCATAATTCACCCCTCCACTTT. Amino acids: CASRDEHNSPLHF.

Comment on this clonotype: One end of the junction fails to match germline, which may point to a read error. The rearrangement uses TRBV5-1 and TRBJ1-6; weak D call: TRBD1 (6 bases). Germline values: CDR1 SGHRS, CDR2 YFSETQ. The CDR3 loop spans 13 amino acids. CDR3 in DNA: TGCGCCAGCAGCTTGGATGGGACAAGCCCATCCGTCTTT. This sequence encodes CASSLDGTSPSVF.

The V call is TRBV24-1, the J call TRBJ2-1; no firm D call. Germline V lookup: CDR1 KGHDR, CDR2 SFDVKD. V dropped 0 bases and J dropped 15 bases, with 11 bases sitting between them. CDR3 length: 12 residues. The CDR3 DNA sequence: TGTGCCACCAGTGATTTGCCCGGACGGAGGTTCTTC. Protein product: CATSDLPGRRFF.

This clonotype was observed a few times. This chain connects TRBV7-8 to TRBJ1-5, with 9 bases lining up with TRBD1. The CDR3 length is 16 residues. Germline-derived CDR1 and CDR2 are SGHVS and FQNEAQ. Trimming cost V 9 bases and J 0 bases; bases outside gene matches: 9. The CDR3 loop reads CASRGTGSHSNQPQHF. In nucleotides, the CDR3 is TGTGCCAGTAGAGGGACAGGGAGCCATAGCAATCAGCCCCAGCATTTT.

This chain joins TRBV7-9 and TRBJ2-5; D tentatively fits TRBD1 or TRBD2 (5 bases each). CDR3 length equals 15 residues. Germline V gives CDR1 SEHNR, CDR2 FQNEAQ (reference sequence). Between the trimmed V and J ends, which lost 1 base and 5 bases, there was a span of 14 bases. DNA of the CDR3: TGTGCCAGCAGCTTAGTTGGGGGTTTGAGTGAGACCCAGTACTTC. Its protein is CASSLVGGLSETQYF.

This clonotype was seen repeatedly, ten times or more. The V and J genes are TRBV12-5 and TRBJ2-7, with D possibly TRBD1 on 5 matching bases. The germline V gene has CDR1 LGHNT and CDR2 FRNRAP. This CDR3 has 13 residues. The ends were cut back, 6 bases at V and 6 bases at J, with 15 bases in the middle. The CDR3 DNA reads TGTGCTAGTGGCCAGGGTGGTTACTTCGAGCAGTACTTC. It is translated as CASGQGGYFEQYF.

The chain has TRBV7-9 and TRBJ2-6; D unclear. The germline V gene has CDR1 SEHNR and CDR2 FQNEAQ (reference sequence). The ends were cut back, 5 bases at V and 4 bases at J, with 12 bases in the middle. The CDR3 is made up of 15 amino acids. The chain's CDR3 is CASSPGPVGANVLTF. The CDR3 coding sequence is TGTGCCAGCAGCCCAGGACCCGTGGGGGCCAACGTCCTGACTTTC. Variable domain in full (rest from reference TRBV7-9 and TRBJ2-6): DTGVSQNPRHKITKRGQNVTFRCDPISEHNRLYWYRQTLGQGPEFLTYFQNEAQLEKSRLLSDRFSAERPKGSFSTLEIQRTEQGDSAMYLCASSPGPVGANVLTFGAGSRLTVL.

The rearrangement uses TRBV2 and TRBJ2-2; tentative D call: TRBD1 (6 bases). Trimming left V 7 bases short and J 0 bases short, with 15 bases between. The CDR3 consists of 16 residues. CDR1 and CDR2 (germline): SNHLY, FYNNEI. Here the CDR3 DNA reads TGTGCCAGCACGAGTCGCAGGGGCGCGAACACCGGGGAGCTGTTTTTT. It encodes CASTSRRGANTGELFF.

The chain combines TRBV9 with TRBJ2-2; 7 bases line up with TRBD2. V shed 7 bases, J shed 0 bases, and the junction held 6 bases outside the gene matches. This CDR3 spans 15 amino acids. Germline loops: CDR1 SGDLS, CDR2 YYNGEE. Here the CDR3 DNA reads TGTGCCAGCCATAGGCGGGGGACGAACACCGGGGAGCTGTTTTTT. This gives the protein CASHRRGTNTGELFF.

This chain joins TRBV2 and TRBJ2-3, with 10 bases matching TRBD2. CDR1 is SNHLY and CDR2 is FYNNEI in the germline V gene. The CDR3 is 14 amino acids. With V trimmed by 7 bases and J by 0 bases, 1 base remained unmatched. CDR3 sequence (DNA): TGTGCCAGCACGACTAGCGGGAGCACAGATACGCAGTATTTT. It is translated as CASTTSGSTDTQYF.

The V and J genes are TRBV11-3 and TRBJ1-5; D gene uncertain. The V gene lost 8 bases and the J gene lost 1 base, with 15 bases spanning the gap. Germline loops: CDR1 SGHNT, CDR2 YENEEA. CDR3 length: 15 amino acids. CDR3 bases: TGTGCCAGCTCCGGAGGCAGGCGGAGCAATCAGCCCCAGCATTTT. It yields the protein CASSGGRRSNQPQHF.